This T cell receptor (beta chain) appears in the sequencing data of a study of early T cells in non-severe SARS-CoV-2 infection. Study details: Sequencing was performed on bulk RNA from unsorted whole blood, leaving chains unpaired. Study conclusions and caveats: Anti-spike CD8 responses were favored in VDJdb matching, and private and CD4 specificities were missed.

Ten or more counts support this clonotype. No antigen is known for it. Separate cDNA molecules each had unique molecular identifiers attached to them. TCRdb recomputed calls from the 5' RACE reads with MiXCR, one row per CDR3 protein. The sample lists over 60,000 distinct CDR3 sequences; roughly a tenth were seen once. V was cut by 3 bases and J by 9 bases, with 15 bases left in between. Per germline, CDR1 SGHRS and CDR2 YFSETQ. This CDR3 is 14 amino acids long. The clonotype was recovered from an adult who was a healthcare worker with PCR-confirmed SARS-CoV-2 infection or an uninfected control (not recorded which). Sequenced material: whole blood, taken at baseline. V gene TRBV5-1 combines with J gene TRBJ1-4; tentatively, D is TRBD1 (5 bases). The CDR3 coding sequence is TGCGCCAGCAGCTCGCCTGGGGCAGCCCAAAAACTGTTTTTT. Encoded protein: CASSSPGAAQKLFF.